The present entry profiles one TCR beta chain with its context. Profiling relied on immunoSEQ multiplex PCR, and the TCRdb table lists in-frame clones only, not all of them. The sample lists 70,000 to 95,000 clones; roughly 86% were seen once. This entry comes from a study of T cell responses to AZD1222 COVID-19 vaccine. The V gene's germline CDR1 is MGHRA and CDR2 YSYEKL. The V and J ends lost 1 base and 2 bases respectively, with 9 bases between them. This CDR3 has 15 amino acids. This material consisted of peripheral blood, taken on day 0 of MenACWY control vaccination. The receptor was derived from an adult in good health. The V call is TRBV4-1, the J call TRBJ1-3; TRBD1 is a possible D gene (5 bases). The CDR3 here is CASSQVGGTGNTIYF. DNA for the CDR3: TGCGCCAGCAGCCAAGTGGGGGGAACTGGAAACACCATATATTTT.